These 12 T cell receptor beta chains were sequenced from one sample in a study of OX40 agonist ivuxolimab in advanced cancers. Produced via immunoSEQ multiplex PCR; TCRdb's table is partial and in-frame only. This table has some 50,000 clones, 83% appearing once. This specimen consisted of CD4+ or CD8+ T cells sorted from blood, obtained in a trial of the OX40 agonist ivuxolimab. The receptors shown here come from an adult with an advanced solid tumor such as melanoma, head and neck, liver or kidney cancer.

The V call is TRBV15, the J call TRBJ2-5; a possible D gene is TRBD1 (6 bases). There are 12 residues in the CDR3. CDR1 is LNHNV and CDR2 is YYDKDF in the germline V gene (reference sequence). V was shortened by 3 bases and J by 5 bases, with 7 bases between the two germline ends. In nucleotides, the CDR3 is TGTGCCACCAGCAGGAGGGGGGAGACCCAGTACTTC. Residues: CATSRRGETQYF.

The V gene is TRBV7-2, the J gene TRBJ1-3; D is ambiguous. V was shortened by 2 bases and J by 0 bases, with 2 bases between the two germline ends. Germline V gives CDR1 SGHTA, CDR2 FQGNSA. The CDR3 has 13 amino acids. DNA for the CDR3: TGTGCCAGCAGCTTAACCTCTGGAAACACCATATATTTT. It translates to CASSLTSGNTIYF.

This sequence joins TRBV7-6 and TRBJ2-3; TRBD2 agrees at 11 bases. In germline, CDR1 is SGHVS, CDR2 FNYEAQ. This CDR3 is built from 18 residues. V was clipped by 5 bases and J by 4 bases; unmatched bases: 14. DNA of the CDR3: TGTGCCAGCAGCCCCAGTACTAGCGGGGGTCCGTATGCAGATACGCAGTATTTT. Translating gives CASSPSTSGGPYADTQYF.

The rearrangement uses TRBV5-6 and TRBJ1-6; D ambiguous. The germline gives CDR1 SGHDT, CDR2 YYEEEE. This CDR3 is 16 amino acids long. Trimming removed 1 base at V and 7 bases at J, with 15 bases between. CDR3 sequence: CASSLSGGLVNSPLHF. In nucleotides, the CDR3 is TGTGCCAGCAGCTTGAGCGGAGGGCTGGTAAATTCACCCCTCCACTTT.

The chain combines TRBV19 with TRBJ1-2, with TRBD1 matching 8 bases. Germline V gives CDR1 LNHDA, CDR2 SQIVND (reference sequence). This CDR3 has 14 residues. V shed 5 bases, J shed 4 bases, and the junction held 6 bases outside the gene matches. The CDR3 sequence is CASSYRQGLYGYTF. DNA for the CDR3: TGTGCCAGTAGTTACCGACAGGGGCTCTATGGCTACACCTTC.

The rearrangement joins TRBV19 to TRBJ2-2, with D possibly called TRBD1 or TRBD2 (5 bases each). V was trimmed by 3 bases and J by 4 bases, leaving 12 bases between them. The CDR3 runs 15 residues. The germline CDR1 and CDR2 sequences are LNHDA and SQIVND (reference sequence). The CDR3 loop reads CASSMGPILTGELFF. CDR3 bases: TGTGCCAGTAGTATGGGACCGATCCTCACCGGGGAGCTGTTTTTT. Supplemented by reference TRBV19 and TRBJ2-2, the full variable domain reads DGGITQSPKYLFRKEGQNVTLSCEQNLNHDAMYWYRQDPGQGLRLIYYSQIVNDFQKGDIAEGYSVSREKKESFPLTVTSAQKNPTAFYLCASSMGPILTGELFFGEGSRLTVL.

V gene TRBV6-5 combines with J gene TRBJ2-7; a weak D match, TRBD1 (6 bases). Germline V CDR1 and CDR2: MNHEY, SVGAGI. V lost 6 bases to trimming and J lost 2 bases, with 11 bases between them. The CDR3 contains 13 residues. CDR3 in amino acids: CASSGTHAYEQYF. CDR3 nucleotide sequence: TGTGCCAGCAGCGGGACACATGCCTACGAGCAGTACTTC.

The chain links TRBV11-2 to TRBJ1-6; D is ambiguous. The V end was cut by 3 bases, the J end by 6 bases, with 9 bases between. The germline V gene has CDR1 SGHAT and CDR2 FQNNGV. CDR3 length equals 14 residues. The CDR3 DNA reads TGTGCCAGCAGCTTGACATCCACTAATTCACCCCTCCACTTT. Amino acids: CASSLTSTNSPLHF.

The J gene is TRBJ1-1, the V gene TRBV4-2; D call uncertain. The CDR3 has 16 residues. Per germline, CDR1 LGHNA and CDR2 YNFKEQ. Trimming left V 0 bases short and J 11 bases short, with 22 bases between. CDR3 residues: CASSQDSRPGLSGAFF. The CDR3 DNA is TGTGCCAGCAGCCAAGATTCGCGGCCAGGTTTAAGTGGGGCTTTCTTT.

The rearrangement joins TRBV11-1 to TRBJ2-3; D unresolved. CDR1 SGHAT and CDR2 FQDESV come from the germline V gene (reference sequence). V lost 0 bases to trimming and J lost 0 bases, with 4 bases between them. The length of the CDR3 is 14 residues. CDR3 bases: TGTGCCAGCAGCTTAGCGTACAGCACAGATACGCAGTATTTT. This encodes CASSLAYSTDTQYF.

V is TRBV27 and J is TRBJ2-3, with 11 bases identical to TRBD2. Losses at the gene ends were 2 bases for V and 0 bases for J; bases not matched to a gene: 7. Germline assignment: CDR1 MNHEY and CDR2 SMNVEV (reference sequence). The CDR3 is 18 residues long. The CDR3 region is CASSLLAGGHTSTDTQYF. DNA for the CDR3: TGTGCCAGCAGTTTACTAGCGGGGGGACACACTAGCACAGATACGCAGTATTTT.

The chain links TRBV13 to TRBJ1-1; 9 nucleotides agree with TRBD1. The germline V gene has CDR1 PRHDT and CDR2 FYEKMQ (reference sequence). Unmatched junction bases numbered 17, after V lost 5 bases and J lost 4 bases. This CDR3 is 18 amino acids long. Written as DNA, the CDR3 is TGTGCCAGCAGCCCTTGGACAGGGGCGGACAAGTGGGGCACTGAAGCTTTCTTT. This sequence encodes CASSPWTGADKWGTEAFF.